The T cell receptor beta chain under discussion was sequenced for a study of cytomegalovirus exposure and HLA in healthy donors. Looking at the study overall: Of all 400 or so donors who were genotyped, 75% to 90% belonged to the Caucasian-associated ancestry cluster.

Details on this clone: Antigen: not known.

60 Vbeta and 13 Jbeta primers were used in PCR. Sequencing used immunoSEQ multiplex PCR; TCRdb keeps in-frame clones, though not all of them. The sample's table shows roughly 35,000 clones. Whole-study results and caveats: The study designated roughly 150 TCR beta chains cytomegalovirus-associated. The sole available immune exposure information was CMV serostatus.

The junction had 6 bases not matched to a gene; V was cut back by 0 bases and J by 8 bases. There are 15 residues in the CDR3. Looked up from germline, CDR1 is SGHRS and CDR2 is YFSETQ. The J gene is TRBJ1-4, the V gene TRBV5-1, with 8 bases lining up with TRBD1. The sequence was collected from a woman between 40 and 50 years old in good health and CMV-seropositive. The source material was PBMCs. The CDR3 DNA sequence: TGCGCCAGCAGCTTGGGTCCAGGGGGCTCGGAAAAACTGTTTTTT. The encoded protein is CASSLGPGGSEKLFF.